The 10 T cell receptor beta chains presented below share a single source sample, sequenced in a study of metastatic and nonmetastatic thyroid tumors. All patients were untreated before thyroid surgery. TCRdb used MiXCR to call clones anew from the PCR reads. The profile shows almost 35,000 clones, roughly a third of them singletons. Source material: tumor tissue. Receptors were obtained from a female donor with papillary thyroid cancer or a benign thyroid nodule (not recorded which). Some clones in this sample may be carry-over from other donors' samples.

The CDR3 region has the DNA TGTGCCAGCAGTTCCTCAGTACGGGGGACCTCTAGCACAGATACGCAGTATTTT. It encodes CASSSSVRGTSSTDTQYF. This chain connects TRBV6-2 or TRBV6-3 to TRBJ2-3; maybe TRBD2 (6 bases). The CDR3 is 18 amino acids. From germline, CDR1 is MNHEY and CDR2 SVGEGT. V gave up 4 bases and J gave up 0 bases, with 20 bases separating them.

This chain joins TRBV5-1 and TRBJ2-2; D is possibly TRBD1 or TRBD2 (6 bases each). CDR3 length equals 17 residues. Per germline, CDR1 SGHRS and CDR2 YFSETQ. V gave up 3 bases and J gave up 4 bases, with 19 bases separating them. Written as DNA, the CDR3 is TGCGCCAGCAGCTCAGGAGGGGGTCCTGCGGGCACCGGGGAGCTGTTTTTT. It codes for CASSSGGGPAGTGELFF.

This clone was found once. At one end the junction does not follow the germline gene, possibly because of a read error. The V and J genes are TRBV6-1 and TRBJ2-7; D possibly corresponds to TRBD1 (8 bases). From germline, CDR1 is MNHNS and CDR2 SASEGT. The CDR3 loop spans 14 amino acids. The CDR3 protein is CAISLDRGGYEQYF. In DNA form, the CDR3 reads TGTGCCATCAGTCTAGACAGGGGAGGGTACGAGCAGTACTTC.

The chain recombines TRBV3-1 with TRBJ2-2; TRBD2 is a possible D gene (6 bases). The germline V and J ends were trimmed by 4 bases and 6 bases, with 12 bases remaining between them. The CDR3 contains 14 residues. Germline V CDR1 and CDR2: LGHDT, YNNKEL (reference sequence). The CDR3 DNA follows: TGTGCCAGCAGCCCCCCCGGGGGATCCGGGGAGCTGTTTTTT. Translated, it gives CASSPPGGSGELFF.

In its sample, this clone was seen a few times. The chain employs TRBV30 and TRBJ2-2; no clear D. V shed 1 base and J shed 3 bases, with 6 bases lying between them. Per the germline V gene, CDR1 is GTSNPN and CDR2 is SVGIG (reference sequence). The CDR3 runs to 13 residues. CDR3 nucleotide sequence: TGTGCCTGGAGTGGGGCGGACACCGGGGAGCTGTTTTTT. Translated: CAWSGADTGELFF.

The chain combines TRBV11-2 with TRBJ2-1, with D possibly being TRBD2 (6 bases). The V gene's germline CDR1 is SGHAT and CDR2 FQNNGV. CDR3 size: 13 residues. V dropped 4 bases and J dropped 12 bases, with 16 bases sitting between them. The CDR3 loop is CASSSQRTKGQFF. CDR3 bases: TGTGCCAGCAGCTCCCAGCGGACTAAGGGGCAGTTCTTC.

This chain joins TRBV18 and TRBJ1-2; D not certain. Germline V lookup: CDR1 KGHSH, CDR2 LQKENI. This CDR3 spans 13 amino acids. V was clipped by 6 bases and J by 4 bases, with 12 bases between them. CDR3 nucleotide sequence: TGTGCCAGCTCGTTGGACGGCCTCTATGGCTACACCTTC. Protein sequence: CASSLDGLYGYTF.

CDR3 in amino acids: CASSLLINRATDTQYF. The CDR3 DNA reads TGTGCCAGCAGTTTATTGATTAACAGGGCCACAGATACGCAGTATTTT. This chain uses TRBV12-3 or TRBV12-4 with TRBJ2-3; weak D call: TRBD1 (6 bases). The CDR3 loop spans 16 amino acids. V shed 2 bases and J shed 2 bases, with 14 bases lying between them.

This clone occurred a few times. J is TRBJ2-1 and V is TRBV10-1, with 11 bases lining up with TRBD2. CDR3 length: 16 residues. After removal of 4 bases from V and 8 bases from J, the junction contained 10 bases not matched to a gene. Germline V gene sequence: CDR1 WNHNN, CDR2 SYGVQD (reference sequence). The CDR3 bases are TGCGCCAGCAGTGGTACTAGCGGGAGCCGGTTTGATGAGCAGTTCTTC. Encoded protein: CASSGTSGSRFDEQFF.

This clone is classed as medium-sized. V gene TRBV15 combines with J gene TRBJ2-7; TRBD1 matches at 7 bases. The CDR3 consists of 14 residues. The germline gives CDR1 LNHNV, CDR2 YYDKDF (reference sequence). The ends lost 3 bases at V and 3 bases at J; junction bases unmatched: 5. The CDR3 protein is CATSRKGQRYEQYF. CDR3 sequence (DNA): TGTGCCACCAGCAGGAAGGGACAGCGCTACGAGCAGTACTTC.